This TCR beta chain originates from a study of shared clonotypes between healthy human individuals. About the research overall: The plates for each donor numbered three CD4 naive, three CD4 memory, two CD8 naive and one CD8 memory.

Points on this clone: Its antigen is not known.

Profiled with immunoSEQ multiplex PCR; TCRdb holds only in-frame clones, not every one. The sample holds fewer than 3 million clones; 80% to 95% are singletons and the top ten take 0.37%. Notes on the study in general: It was observed that about 5% of naive CD4 clonotypes were shared across several donors. Clonotype sharing among donors was expected to depend on sequencing depth. Despite large depth, sorted-subset datasets appeared incompletely sequenced.

With 0 bases clipped from V and 6 bases from J, the junction kept 8 bases outside the gene matches. Looked up from germline, CDR1 is LGHNA and CDR2 is YNFKEQ. The CDR3 runs 16 residues. The clonotype was recovered from a young man in good health. Some clones in this sample may be carry-over from other donors' samples. This rearrangement joins TRBV4-2 to TRBJ2-3; 8 nucleotides agree with TRBD2. Specimen: naive CD4+ T cells from PBMCs. Subset described: CD45RA+ positively selected. This CDR3 is CASSQDRLARGDTQYF. CDR3 coding DNA: TGTGCCAGCAGCCAAGATCGACTAGCGAGGGGGGATACGCAGTATTTT.